These T cell receptor beta chains were read from a single sample in a study of blood T cell repertoires in COVID-19. Profiled with immunoSEQ multiplex PCR; TCRdb holds only in-frame clones, not every one. Of 300,000 to 350,000 clones in the sample, over 85% are singletons; the top ten hold 3% to 4.5%. Sequencing was performed on peripheral blood. These receptors all come from a woman in her fifties or sixties with COVID-19, enrolled during active disease. The CDR3 runs from the conserved cysteine through the conserved F or W. Fields, in order: clone size, J gene, D gene, V gene, CDR3 protein, CDR3 DNA. The D gene is left open where the match is weak. A row's size may be missing; if present it is once, few, many or a size class.

>few|TRBJ1-1|TRBD1|TRBV12-5
CASGLVTGGRLNTEAFF
TGTGCTAGTGGTTTGGTAACAGGGGGTAGGTTGAACACTGAAGCTTTCTTT
>.|TRBJ1-1|.|TRBV5-1
CASSPGGESDTEAFF
TGCGCCAGCAGCCCGGGTGGGGAGTCGGACACTGAAGCTTTCTTT
>.|TRBJ2-7|TRBD1|TRBV3-1/TRBV3-2
CASTSTGTYEQYF
TGTGCCAGCACCTCGACAGGGACATACGAGCAGTACTTC
>.|TRBJ2-3|.|TRBV9
CASSVEKLFTDTQYF
TGTGCCAGCAGCGTAGAGAAACTCTTCACAGATACGCAGTATTTT
>.|TRBJ1-2|.|TRBV6-5
CASTPRGGYGYTF
TGTGCCAGCACGCCGCGGGGAGGCTATGGCTACACCTTC
>.|TRBJ2-7|TRBD2|TRBV2
CASNGGGYSYEQYF
TGTGCCAGCAACGGGGGGGGATACTCCTACGAGCAGTACTTC
>.|TRBJ1-2|TRBD1|TRBV19
CASTPGQLNYGYTF
TGTGCCAGTACCCCGGGACAGCTCAACTATGGCTACACCTTC
>.|TRBJ2-7|TRBD2|TRBV5-1
CASSLDPTSGTSYEQYF
TGCGCCAGCAGCTTGGACCCGACTAGCGGGACGTCCTACGAGCAGTACTTC
>.|TRBJ2-2|.|TRBV10-3
CAISEGEVFTGELFF
TGTGCCATCAGTGAGGGGGAGGTCTTCACCGGGGAGCTGTTTTTT
>many|TRBJ1-5|.|TRBV5-5
CASSLLQVSNQPQHF
TGTGCCAGCAGCTTGCTCCAGGTTAGCAATCAGCCCCAGCATTTT
>.|TRBJ1-1|TRBD1|TRBV28
CASGTAFRPNTEAFF
TGTGCCAGTGGGACAGCCTTCCGACCGAACACTGAAGCTTTCTTT
>.|TRBJ1-3|.|TRBV6-6
CASSPGQLDSGNTIYF
TGTGCCAGCAGCCCCGGACAGTTAGACTCTGGAAACACCATATATTTT
>.|TRBJ1-2|.|TRBV21-1
CASSKGPPEGEPYYGYTF
TGTGCCAGCAGCAAGGGCCCTCCTGAAGGTGAACCTTACTATGGCTACACCTTC
>.|TRBJ1-5|TRBD1|TRBV28
CASSLVQGVYQPQHF
TGTGCCAGCAGTTTAGTCCAGGGGGTCTATCAGCCCCAGCATTTT
>.|TRBJ1-2|TRBD1|TRBV10-1
CASSAGQGYGYTF
TGCGCCAGCAGCGCTGGACAGGGATATGGCTACACCTTC
>.|TRBJ1-5|.|TRBV5-3
CARSPSEGDQPQHF
TGTGCCAGAAGCCCCAGTGAGGGGGATCAGCCCCAGCATTTT
>.|TRBJ1-2|TRBD1|TRBV19
CASSAGTGSNYGYTF
TGTGCCAGTAGTGCAGGGACAGGGAGTAACTATGGCTACACCTTC
>.|TRBJ1-3|.|TRBV6-5
CASSTWPGNTIYF
TGTGCCAGCAGCACATGGCCTGGAAACACCATATATTTT
>.|TRBJ1-3|TRBD1|TRBV25-1
CASSSTGDTGNTIYF
TGTGCCAGCAGTTCGACAGGGGATACTGGAAACACCATATATTTT
>once|TRBJ2-5|.|TRBV15
CATSRDQAKETQYF
TGTGCCACCAGCAGAGATCAAGCGAAAGAGACCCAGTACTTC
>.|TRBJ2-7|TRBD1|TRBV30
CAWSEQGPSLQYF
TGTGCCTGGAGTGAACAGGGGCCAAGCTTACAGTACTTC
>.|TRBJ1-3|TRBD1|TRBV3-1/TRBV3-2
CASSQEGATLNTIYF
TGTGCCAGCAGCCAGGAGGGGGCAACTTTGAACACCATATATTTT
>.|TRBJ1-1|TRBD1|TRBV29-1
CSVEGDRAGAFF
TGCAGCGTTGAGGGGGACAGGGCGGGTGCTTTCTTT
>.|TRBJ1-1|.|TRBV5-1
CASTTGGGTPEAFF
TGCGCCAGCACAACCGGTGGAGGCACCCCTGAAGCTTTCTTT
>.|TRBJ2-2|TRBD1|TRBV5-1
CASSSGDRGPAGELFF
TGCGCCAGCAGCTCGGGGGACAGGGGGCCGGCCGGGGAGCTGTTTTTT
>.|TRBJ2-7|TRBD2|TRBV6-6
CASSYGGGPYEQYF
TGTGCCAGCAGTTACGGGGGGGGACCCTACGAGCAGTACTTC
>.|TRBJ2-5|.|TRBV7-8
CASSLTRQETQYF
TGTGCCAGCAGCCTAACTAGGCAAGAGACCCAGTACTTC
>.|TRBJ1-6|.|TRBV11-3
CASSLDSYNSPLHF
TGTGCCAGCAGCTTAGACAGCTATAATTCACCCCTCCACTTT
>once|TRBJ2-1|.|TRBV3-1/TRBV3-2
CASSQGWGDNEQFF
TGTGCCAGCAGCCAAGGCTGGGGGGACAATGAGCAGTTCTTC
>.|TRBJ2-2|.|TRBV2
CASSEDSLSNTGELFF
TGTGCCAGCAGTGAGGACTCACTCTCGAACACCGGGGAGCTGTTTTTT
>.|TRBJ2-7|TRBD2|TRBV30
CAWSEAGSLDF
TGTGCCTGGAGTGAAGCGGGATCCCTTGACTTC
>.|TRBJ1-2|TRBD1|TRBV29-1
CSERTGSDGYTF
TGCAGCGAACGGACAGGATCGGATGGCTACACCTTC
>.|TRBJ1-6|.|TRBV28
CASSPPGTYNSPLHF
TGTGCCAGCAGTCCCCCAGGAACCTATAATTCACCCCTCCACTTT
>.|TRBJ1-1|.|TRBV29-1
CSVHYTEAFF
TGCAGCGTACATTACACTGAAGCTTTCTTT
>.|TRBJ2-1|.|TRBV18
CASSSQGGYNEQFF
TGTGCCAGCTCATCACAGGGGGGGTACAATGAGCAGTTCTTC
>.|TRBJ1-6|TRBD1|TRBV28
CASRTGARLTNHNSPLHF
TGTGCCAGCAGGACAGGGGCCAGACTTACCAACCATAATTCACCCCTCCACTTT
>.|TRBJ1-5|.|TRBV14
CASSQDHGVFVEDQPQHF
TGTGCCAGCAGCCAAGATCACGGGGTATTTGTGGAGGATCAGCCCCAGCATTTT